This TCR beta chain was identified in a study of control samples from healthy donors and cancer patients (TCRdb year 2020). Trimming at the junction amounts to 5 bases on V and 5 bases on J, and the germline ends lie 9 bases apart. The CDR3 contains 12 residues, cysteine and phenylalanine counted. Only the CDR3 DNA stays, 36 bases, in frame from base 1. The germline V gene (reference sequence) yields MNHEY for CDR1 and SMNVEV for CDR2. A remark on this clone: No antigen is known for it. No qualities accompany the bases; no much larger clone lies one base away.

The protocol used for the library was the immunoSEQ multiplex PCR assay. The table was pulled from immuneACCESS by TCRdb, which kept in-frame rearrangements only. Such tables lose some clones; where checked, under half of the loss comes from unresolved V genes, and the rest has no known cause. The sample yields 150,000 to 200,000 clones; about 94% were counted once. Approximately 0.7% of the sample is in the top ten clones. This receptor chain uses TRBV27 and TRBJ2-5, and possibly TRBD2, on 5 matching bases. The material sequenced was blood. This TCR was recovered from a woman aged 30 to 39 in good health. DNA sequence: TGTGCCAGCAGTCCCCCGGGGGAGACCCAGTACTTC. Its product reads: CASSPPGETQYF.